A selection of T cell receptor beta chains follows, all from one sample in a study of control samples from healthy donors and cancer patients. Clones were sequenced by immunoSEQ multiplex PCR, and TCRdb holds only the in-frame ones, with some missing. The sample comprises 130,000 to 150,000 clones, over 85% of which are singletons, and around 10% rests with the top ten. The specimen sequenced was blood. The receptors stem from a man younger than 40 in good health. CDR3s include the opening cysteine and the closing phenylalanine or tryptophan. The D gene is left open where the match is weak. Part of the rows lack a size; the others show once, few, many or a class for expanded clones.

>TRBJ2-1|-|-|TRBV28
TGTGCCAGCAGTTCGCCCTTGTTCGCGAGCTCCTACAATGAGCAGTTCTTC
CASSSPLFASSYNEQFF
>TRBJ1-2|TRBD1|-|TRBV10-3
TGTGCCATCAGTCCGGGACAGGGATATGGCTACACCTTC
CAISPGQGYGYTF
>TRBJ1-2|TRBD1|-|TRBV28
TGTGCCAGCAGACAAATAGGGACAGGGGATGGCTACACCTTC
CASRQIGTGDGYTF
>TRBJ2-7|-|-|TRBV2
TGTGCCAGCAGGGGGAATGTAGATTACGAGCAGTACTTC
CASRGNVDYEQYF
>TRBJ2-6|TRBD1|-|TRBV29-1
TGCAGCGTCGCCTCTGGACAGGCACCCTCTGGGGCCAACGTCCTGACTTTC
CSVASGQAPSGANVLTF
>TRBJ2-7|TRBD2|-|TRBV3-1/TRBV3-2
TGTGCCAGCAGGTCCAGCGGGAGAGGCAACGAGCAGTACTTC
CASRSSGRGNEQYF
>TRBJ1-2|-|-|TRBV4-2
TGTGCCAGCAGCCAAGATCTTGAAGGGTTATATGGCTACACCTTC
CASSQDLEGLYGYTF
>TRBJ2-1|-|-|TRBV11-2
TGTGCCAGCAGACCAGGGAGGGGGAGGTACAATGAGCAGTTCTTC
CASRPGRGRYNEQFF
>TRBJ2-1|-|few|TRBV15
TGTGCCACCAGCAGAGAAGCGGAAAACAATGAGCAGTTCTTC
CATSREAENNEQFF
>TRBJ1-5|-|-|TRBV28
TGTGCCAGCAGAGCCCGAACGGGAGAAAATCAGCCCCAGCATTTT
CASRARTGENQPQHF
>TRBJ2-1|-|-|TRBV15
TGTGCCACCAGCGTAGACTTCTACAATGAGCAGTTCTTC
CATSVDFYNEQFF
>TRBJ2-1|TRBD1|-|TRBV27
TGTGCCAGCAGTCAGGGGGCGAGTGGATACAATGAGCAGTTCTTC
CASSQGASGYNEQFF
>TRBJ1-1|-|-|TRBV7-8
TGTGCCAGCAGCTTAGCGCCGTGGAACACTGAAGCTTTCTTT
CASSLAPWNTEAFF
>TRBJ2-2|TRBD1|-|TRBV24-1
TGTGCCACCAGTGATTTGCCGGGACAGGGTAATAACACCGGGGAGCTGTTTTTT
CATSDLPGQGNNTGELFF
>TRBJ1-2|-|-|TRBV27
TGTGCCAGCAGTTTATCGACCCCAGGGTACGATGGCTACACCTTC
CASSLSTPGYDGYTF
>TRBJ2-5|TRBD1|-|TRBV11-3
TGTGCCAGCAGCTCAGACAGGGGCCGCTCACAAGAGACCCAGTACTTC
CASSSDRGRSQETQYF
>TRBJ2-7|TRBD2|-|TRBV5-6
TGTGCCAGCAGCTTGCATAGCGGGAGGTTTGACGAGCAGTACTTC
CASSLHSGRFDEQYF
>TRBJ1-1|-|-|TRBV19
TGTGCCAGTAGTATTGAGGGTTGGAACACTGAAGCTTTCTTT
CASSIEGWNTEAFF
>TRBJ2-2|-|-|TRBV5-1
TGCGCCAGCAGCCCCGGGTGGGGGTCCGGGGAGCTGTTTTTT
CASSPGWGSGELFF
>TRBJ2-1|TRBD2|-|TRBV6-5
TGTGCCAGCAGTTACTCGTTTCTTGCGGGAGACAATGAGCAGTTCTTC
CASSYSFLAGDNEQFF
>TRBJ1-2|-|-|TRBV7-2
TGTGCCAGCAGCCCTAGCCCCTACAGGGTCCCAGGCTATGGCTACACCTTC
CASSPSPYRVPGYGYTF
>TRBJ2-7|-|-|TRBV28
TGTGCCAGCAGCGCGCCGGACATACGAGAGCTTGTGCAGTACTTC
CASSAPDIRELVQYF
>TRBJ2-1|-|-|TRBV2
TGTGCCAGCAGTGAAGCGCGGAATGAGCAGTTCTTC
CASSEARNEQFF
>TRBJ2-2|-|-|TRBV18
TGTGCCAGCTCACCACGTTTCCCTTCTGCCCCGAACACCGGGGAGCTGTTTTTT
CASSPRFPSAPNTGELFF
>TRBJ1-2|-|-|TRBV4-1
TGCGCCAGCAGCCAATTTCTGGGGCCTGGCTACACCTTC
CASSQFLGPGYTF
>TRBJ2-1|TRBD2|-|TRBV2
TGTGCCAGCAGAGGGACTAGCGGGAAGTACAATGAGCAGTTCTTC
CASRGTSGKYNEQFF